Below, 27 T cell receptor beta chains from the same sample are listed, as sequenced in a study of cytomegalovirus exposure and HLA in healthy donors. The PCR had 60 Vbeta and 13 Jbeta primers. Assay used: immunoSEQ multiplex PCR; TCRdb lists only in-frame clones, some missing. The table has approximately 190,000 clones, around four fifths seen once. Sequencing input: PBMCs. The origin of the receptors is a man between 35 and 55 years old in good health and CMV-seropositive.

J is TRBJ1-2 and V is TRBV30, with D possibly matching TRBD1 (6 bases). V lost 2 bases, J lost 3 bases, and 7 bases lay in between. CDR3 length: 12 residues. CDR1 GTSNPN and CDR2 SVGIG come from the germline V gene (reference sequence). CDR3 sequence reads: CAWSWTDYGYTF. The CDR3 DNA is TGTGCCTGGAGTTGGACAGACTATGGCTACACCTTC.

This clone was seen just once. J is TRBJ2-7 and V is TRBV5-4; 9 bases are a match to TRBD2. V trimming: 2 bases; J trimming: 5 bases; junction bases outside the gene matches: 8. The CDR3 runs to 15 residues. In germline, CDR1 is SGHNT, CDR2 YYREEE (reference sequence). CDR3 sequence reads: CASSFGSGSMNEQYF. For the CDR3, the DNA is TGTGCCAGCAGCTTTGGTAGCGGGAGTATGAACGAGCAGTACTTC.

The chain employs TRBV6-1 and TRBJ2-5, with 14 bases fitting TRBD2. Matching the DNA end better, TRBJ2-7 makes the J call doubtful. CDR3 length: 17 residues. The germline V gene has CDR1 MNHNS and CDR2 SASEGT. The CDR3 DNA reads TGTGCCAGCAGTGACCATGGACTAGCGGGAGGTACCTACGAGCAGTACTTC. Residues: CASSDHGLAGGTYEQYF.

The rearrangement uses TRBV5-1 and TRBJ1-2; D remains ambiguous. This CDR3 has 15 amino acids. Trimming removed 0 bases at V and 2 bases at J, with 11 bases between. Germline V lookup: CDR1 SGHRS, CDR2 YFSETQ. The DNA of the CDR3 is TGCGCCAGCAGCTTGGGCGCCAGGCAAAACTATGGCTACACCTTC. As protein: CASSLGARQNYGYTF. Full variable domain (missing parts from reference TRBV5-1 and TRBJ1-2): KAGVTQTPRYLIKTRGQQVTLSCSPISGHRSVSWYQQTPGQGLQFLFEYFSETQRNKGNFPGRFSGRQFSNSRSEMNVSTLELGDSALYLCASSLGARQNYGYTFGSGTRLTVV.

The CDR3 region is CAWSSWGRLSGNTIYF. The DNA for the CDR3 is TGTGCCTGGAGTAGCTGGGGCAGGTTATCTGGAAACACCATATATTTT. The rearrangement uses TRBV30 and TRBJ1-3, with D maybe TRBD1 (5 bases). Between the trimmed V and J ends, which lost 2 bases and 1 base, there was a span of 15 bases. CDR1 and CDR2 (germline): GTSNPN, SVGIG (reference sequence). The CDR3 has 16 amino acids. The full variable domain, its missing parts supplied by reference TRBV30 and TRBJ1-3, is SQTIHQWPATLVQPVGSPLSLECTVEGTSNPNLYWYRQAAGRGLQLLFYSVGIGQISSEVPQNLSASRPQDRQFILSSKKLLLSDSGFYLCAWSSWGRLSGNTIYFGEGSWLTVV.

V is TRBV6-6 and J is TRBJ1-1; D call uncertain. Looked up from germline, CDR1 is MNHNY and CDR2 is SVGAGI (reference sequence). The length of the CDR3 is 13 residues. V was shortened by 8 bases and J by 0 bases, with 10 bases between the two germline ends. This CDR3 reads CASGSHMNTEAFF. In nucleotides, the CDR3 is TGTGCCAGCGGCAGTCACATGAACACTGAAGCTTTCTTT.

This sequence joins TRBV2 and TRBJ2-1; 12 bases fit TRBD2. CDR1 is SNHLY and CDR2 is FYNNEI in the germline V gene. V shed 10 bases, J shed 7 bases, and the junction held 11 bases outside the gene matches. The CDR3 covers 15 residues. CDR3 bases: TGTGCCATTCCGGGACTAGCGGGTCCGCGGAATGAGCAGTTCTTC. Translated, it gives CAIPGLAGPRNEQFF.

V and J are TRBV28 and TRBJ2-7; 7 bases match TRBD2. CDR1 MDHEN and CDR2 SYDVKM come from the germline V gene. V trimming: 4 bases; J trimming: 7 bases; junction bases outside the gene matches: 13. This CDR3 contains 15 residues. The CDR3 spells CASSSGSAGPLEQYF. In DNA, the CDR3 is TGTGCCAGCAGTTCCGGCTCAGCGGGGCCCCTAGAGCAGTACTTC.

This chain joins TRBV7-2 and TRBJ2-3, with 12 bases identical to TRBD2. V dropped 3 bases and J dropped 3; count of bases not matched to a gene: 7. Germline V gives CDR1 SGHTA, CDR2 FQGNSA. The CDR3 is 17 residues long. In DNA form, the CDR3 reads TGTGCCAGCAGCTTGAGGACTAGCGGGATAGGGACAGATACGCAGTATTTT. Translating gives CASSLRTSGIGTDTQYF.

This clone appeared a single time. The chain links TRBV2 to TRBJ2-3; 8 nucleotides align to TRBD1. V dropped 1 base and J dropped 4; count of bases not matched to a gene: 4. The CDR3 has 15 amino acids. Germline V lookup: CDR1 SNHLY, CDR2 FYNNEI. In DNA, the CDR3 is TGTGCCAGCAGTGAAGTTTTGGACAGGGCAGATACGCAGTATTTT. This encodes CASSEVLDRADTQYF.

The chain has TRBV21-1 and TRBJ2-7; no check of the table's D call, TRBD2, against the DNA was made. TRBV21-1 is marked as a pseudogene. This CDR3 is built from 16 residues. The CDR3 DNA is TGTGCCAGCAGCAAAGCATCCTCTCCGAGCTCCTACGAGCAGTACTTC. As protein: CASSKASSPSSYEQYF.

This sequence joins TRBV10-3 and TRBJ2-1; D is unresolved. Per germline, CDR1 ENHRY and CDR2 SYGVKD. The CDR3 sequence is 12 residues long. Trimming shortened V by 0 bases and J by 8 bases, and 5 bases separated the two germline ends. Here the CDR3 reads CAISESAYEQFF. The CDR3 coding sequence is TGTGCCATCAGTGAGTCGGCATATGAGCAGTTCTTC.

The chain links TRBV9 to TRBJ1-5; no clear D. CDR1 SGDLS and CDR2 YYNGEE come from the germline V gene. This CDR3 is 15 amino acids long. The V and J ends lost 0 bases and 5 bases respectively, with 12 bases between them. CDR3 sequence: CASSVGARVDQPQHF. Written as DNA, the CDR3 is TGTGCCAGCAGCGTAGGGGCGCGGGTCGATCAGCCCCAGCATTTT.

V gene TRBV6-6 combines with J gene TRBJ1-6; 8 positions agree with TRBD1. The junction had 6 bases not matched to a gene; V was cut back by 3 bases and J by 5 bases. From germline, CDR1 is MNHNY and CDR2 SVGAGI (reference sequence). The CDR3 is 16 amino acids. The CDR3 DNA sequence: TGTGCCAGCAGTTATAAGTGGGACAGGAATAATTCACCCCTCCACTTT. It translates to CASSYKWDRNNSPLHF.

J is TRBJ1-2 and V is TRBV29-1, with 9 nucleotides matching TRBD1. With 3 bases clipped from V and 6 bases from J, the junction kept 8 bases outside the gene matches. Germline V lookup: CDR1 SQVTM, CDR2 ANQGSEA. This CDR3 spans 14 amino acids. In nucleotides, the CDR3 is TGCAGCGTTGACCTCGGGACAGGGACTCATGGCTACACCTTC. This codes for CSVDLGTGTHGYTF.

V and J are TRBV6-6 and TRBJ1-1; TRBD1 aligns across 7 bases. V dropped 2 bases and J dropped 2; count of bases not matched to a gene: 5. The CDR3 is 15 amino acids. Germline CDR1 MNHNY, CDR2 SVGAGI (reference sequence). CDR3 coding DNA: TGTGCCAGCAGTTACCATCGACAGGGAAACACTGAAGCTTTCTTT. Its translation is CASSYHRQGNTEAFF.

The genes are TRBV5-5 and TRBJ1-1, with 7 nucleotides matching TRBD1. The CDR3 has 14 amino acids. After removal of 5 bases from V and 0 bases from J, the junction contained 4 bases not matched to a gene. Germline lookup yields CDR1 SGHKS and CDR2 YYEKEE (reference sequence). CDR3 protein: CASRPQGLNTEAFF. The CDR3 DNA sequence: TGTGCCAGCAGGCCACAGGGGTTGAACACTGAAGCTTTCTTT.

The chain is built from TRBV5-1 and TRBJ2-3; TRBD2 matches at 7 bases. Per the germline V gene, CDR1 is SGHRS and CDR2 is YFSETQ. The junction had 6 bases not matched to a gene; V was cut back by 0 bases and J by 5 bases. CDR3 size: 15 residues. CDR3 sequence reads: CASSLAVAGVDTQYF. The CDR3 DNA reads TGCGCCAGCAGCTTGGCCGTGGCGGGAGTAGATACGCAGTATTTT.

V is TRBV10-3 and J is TRBJ2-1; 11 nucleotides agree with TRBD2. V lost 6 bases and J lost 4; bases outside the gene matches: 14. Germline assignment: CDR1 ENHRY and CDR2 SYGVKD. The CDR3 is 18 amino acids. The CDR3 loop reads CAISPFSSLAGDYNEQFF. CDR3 nucleotides: TGTGCCATCAGCCCGTTTTCGTCACTAGCGGGAGATTACAATGAGCAGTTCTTC.

The rearrangement joins TRBV19 to TRBJ2-7; 9 bases fit TRBD2. The CDR3 covers 13 residues. Losses at the gene ends were 4 bases for V and 7 bases for J; bases not matched to a gene: 5. Germline-derived CDR1 and CDR2 are LNHDA and SQIVND (reference sequence). CDR3 amino acids: CASSNVLAGEQYF. The CDR3 DNA reads as TGTGCCAGTAGTAATGTCCTAGCGGGGGAGCAGTACTTC.

This chain joins TRBV5-4 and TRBJ2-3, with D possibly being TRBD1 (5 bases). Germline V gene data show CDR1 as SGHNT and CDR2 as YYREEE (reference sequence). Trimming removed 1 base from V and 4 bases from J, with 7 bases in between. CDR3 length equals 13 residues. The DNA of the CDR3 is TGTGCCAGCAGCTTGTCAGGGTCAGATACGCAGTATTTT. It yields the protein CASSLSGSDTQYF. Complete variable domain (other parts from reference TRBV5-4 and TRBJ2-3): ETGVTQSPTHLIKTRGQQVTLRCSSQSGHNTVSWYQQALGQGPQFIFQYYREEENGRGNFPPRFSGLQFPNYSSELNVNALELDDSALYLCASSLSGSDTQYFGPGTRLTVL.

V is TRBV19 and J is TRBJ2-3, with D maybe TRBD2 (6 bases). Germline lookup yields CDR1 LNHDA and CDR2 SQIVND (reference sequence). CDR3 length equals 14 residues. The V and J ends lost 10 bases and 4 bases respectively, with 18 bases between them. The CDR3 sequence is CATYGGGPADTQYF. The CDR3 DNA follows: TGTGCCACCTACGGGGGAGGCCCCGCAGATACGCAGTATTTT.

The chain couples TRBV7-7 to TRBJ2-3, with TRBD2 matching over 10 bases. This CDR3 is built from 16 residues. Germline lookup yields CDR1 SSHAT and CDR2 FNYEAQ (reference sequence). V shed 5 bases, J shed 3 bases, and the junction held 8 bases outside the gene matches. The CDR3 nucleotides are TGTGCCAGCAGCATCCTAGCGGGAGTCGGTACAGATACGCAGTATTTT. Its protein is CASSILAGVGTDTQYF.

The V call is TRBV6-4, the J call TRBJ2-1; TRBD2 matches 8 bases. The V gene's germline CDR1 is MRHNA and CDR2 SNTAGT. Trimming cost V 4 bases and J 0 bases; bases outside gene matches: 5. The CDR3 runs to 16 residues. CDR3 sequence: CASSGAAGGSYNEQFF. The CDR3 DNA is TGTGCCAGCAGTGGAGCGGCGGGAGGCTCCTACAATGAGCAGTTCTTC.

The chain has TRBV5-1 and TRBJ2-7; 11 positions agree with TRBD2. The CDR3 has 16 residues. J lost 1 base, V lost 4 bases, and 7 bases had no gene match. Germline V CDR1 and CDR2: SGHRS, YFSETQ. CDR3 sequence (DNA): TGCGCCAGCAGCGGGAAGACTAGCGGGATTTCCTACGAGCAGTACTTC. It specifies CASSGKTSGISYEQYF.

The CDR3 protein is CASSLELAERDTQYF. The CDR3 region has the DNA TGTGCCAGCAGTTTAGAACTAGCGGAGAGAGATACGCAGTATTTT. The chain links TRBV28 to TRBJ2-3; TRBD2 matches 8 bases. The CDR3 has 15 amino acids. Germline V CDR1 and CDR2: MDHEN, SYDVKM. The ends lost 2 bases at V and 5 bases at J; junction bases unmatched: 6. The full variable domain, in which reference TRBV28 and TRBJ2-3 provide the parts outside the CDR3, is DVKVTQSSRYLVKRTGEKVFLECVQDMDHENMFWYRQDPGLGLRLIYFSYDVKMKEKGDIPEGYSVSREKKERFSLILESASTNQTSMYLCASSLELAERDTQYFGPGTRLTVL.

This chain joins TRBV5-1 and TRBJ2-1, with TRBD2 matching 12 bases. CDR3 length: 15 residues. The V gene end was trimmed by 3 bases and the J gene end by 8 bases; junction bases not matched to a gene: 6. Germline CDR1 and CDR2: SGHRS and YFSETQ. CDR3 in amino acids: CASSSTSGSVDEQFF. Written as DNA, the CDR3 is TGCGCCAGCAGCTCGACTAGCGGGAGTGTGGATGAGCAGTTCTTC.